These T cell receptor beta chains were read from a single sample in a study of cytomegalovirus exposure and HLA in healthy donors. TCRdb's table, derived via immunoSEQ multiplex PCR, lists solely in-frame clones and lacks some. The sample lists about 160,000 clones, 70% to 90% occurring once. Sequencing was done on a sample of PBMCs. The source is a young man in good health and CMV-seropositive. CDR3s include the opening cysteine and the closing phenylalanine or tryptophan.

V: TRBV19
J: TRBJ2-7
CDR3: CASSMVEGYEQYF

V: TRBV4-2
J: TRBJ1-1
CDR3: CASSQDLERTEAFF

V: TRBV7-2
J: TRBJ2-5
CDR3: CASSLIGGGRQETQYF

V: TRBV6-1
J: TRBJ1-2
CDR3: CASSALTENYGYTF

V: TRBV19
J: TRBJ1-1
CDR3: CASSITGGEGPGTEAFF

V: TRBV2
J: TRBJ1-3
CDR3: CASSEASLISGNTIYF

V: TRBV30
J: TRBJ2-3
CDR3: CAWRHGGTDTQYF

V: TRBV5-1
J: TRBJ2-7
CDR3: CASSEDRGYEQYF

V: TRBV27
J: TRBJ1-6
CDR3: CASSLAQNNSPLHF

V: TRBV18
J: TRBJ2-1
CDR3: CASSPLHLRQGAFYNEQFF

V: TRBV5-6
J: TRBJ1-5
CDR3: CASSLSVSSLPQHF

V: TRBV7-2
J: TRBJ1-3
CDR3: CASSQRTHSSGNTIYF

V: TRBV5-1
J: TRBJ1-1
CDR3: CASSLTDLNTEAFF

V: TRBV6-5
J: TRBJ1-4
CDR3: CASRSSAQANEKLFF

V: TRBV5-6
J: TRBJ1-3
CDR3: CASSLARWQGMDTIYF

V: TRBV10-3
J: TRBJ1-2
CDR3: CAISEPASISGYTF

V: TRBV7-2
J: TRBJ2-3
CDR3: CASRSGGPTDTQYF

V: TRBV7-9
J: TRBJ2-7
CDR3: CASSPRLGTDEQYF

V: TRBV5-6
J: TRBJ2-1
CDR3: CASSAQVEQFF

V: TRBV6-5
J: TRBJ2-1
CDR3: CASSYSSRYNEQFF

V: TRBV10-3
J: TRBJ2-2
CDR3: CAIRPPQETGELFF

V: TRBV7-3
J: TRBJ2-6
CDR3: CASSSTAPSGANGLTF

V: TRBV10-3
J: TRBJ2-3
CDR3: CAISVGGASTDTQYF

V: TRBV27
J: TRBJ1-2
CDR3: CASSRPGQGYGYTF

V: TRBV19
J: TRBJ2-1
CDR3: CASSFALGLAGAHEQFF

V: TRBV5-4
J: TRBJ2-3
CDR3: CASSLAGGGGSTDTQYF

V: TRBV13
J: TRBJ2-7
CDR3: CASSLGGRSGEQYF

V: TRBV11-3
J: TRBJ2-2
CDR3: CASSLTSGGLGELFF

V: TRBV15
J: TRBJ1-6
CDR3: CATSRPDGVNSPLHF

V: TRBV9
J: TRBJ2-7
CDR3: CASSPLGVRSYEQYF

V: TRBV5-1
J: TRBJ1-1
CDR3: CASSRRGQPNTEAFF

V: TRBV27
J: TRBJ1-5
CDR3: CASSSTTDYSNQPQHF

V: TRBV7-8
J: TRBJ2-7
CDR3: CASSSGTGGYEQYF

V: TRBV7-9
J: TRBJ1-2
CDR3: CASSSHRGLGYGYTF

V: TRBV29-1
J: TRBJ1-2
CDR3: CSVEDRGSYGYTF

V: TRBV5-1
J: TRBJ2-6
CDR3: CASSLFENGANVLTF

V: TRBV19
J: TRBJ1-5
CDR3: CASSTATRNQPQHF

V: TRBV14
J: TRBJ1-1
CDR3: CASSPITGGSATEAFF

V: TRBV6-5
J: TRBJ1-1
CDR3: CASSYLAGGVPEAFF

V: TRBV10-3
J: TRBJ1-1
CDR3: CAISGAGLNTEAFF

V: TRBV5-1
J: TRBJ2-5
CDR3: CASSPRPEGETQYF

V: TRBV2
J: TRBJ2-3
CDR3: CASSGASSSDTQYF

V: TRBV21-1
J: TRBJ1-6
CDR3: CASSNPGQGKVTYNSPLHF

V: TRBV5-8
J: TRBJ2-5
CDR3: CASSTRGGRQETQYF

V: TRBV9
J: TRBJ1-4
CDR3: CASSVITGGCEKLFF

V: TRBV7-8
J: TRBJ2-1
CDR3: CASSLDWDSLSYNEQFF

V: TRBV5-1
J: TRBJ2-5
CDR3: CASSSGGGETQYF

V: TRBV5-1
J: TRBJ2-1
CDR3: CASSPNPGQGTSSSYNEQFF

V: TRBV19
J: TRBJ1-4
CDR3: CASSVGQAGGLFF

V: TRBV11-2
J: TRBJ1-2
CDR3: CASSFAGGYTF

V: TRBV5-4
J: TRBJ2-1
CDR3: CASSLYRTGLDEQFF

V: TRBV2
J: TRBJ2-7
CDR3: CASSARGAHEQYF

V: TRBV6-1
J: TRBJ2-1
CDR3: CASRPWDRGPNEQFF

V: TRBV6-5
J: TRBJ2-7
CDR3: CASSSTGATYEQYF

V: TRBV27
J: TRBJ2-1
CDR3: CASSGTGNEQFF

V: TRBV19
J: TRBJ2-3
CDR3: CASSTWGGSTDTQYF